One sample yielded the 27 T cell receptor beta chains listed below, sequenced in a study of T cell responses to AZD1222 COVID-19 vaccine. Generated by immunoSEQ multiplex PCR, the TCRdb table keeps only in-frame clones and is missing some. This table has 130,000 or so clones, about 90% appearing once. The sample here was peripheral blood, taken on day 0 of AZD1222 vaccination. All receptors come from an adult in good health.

CDR3 region: CASSRVRGQEAFF. The CDR3 DNA sequence: TGTGCCAGTAGTCGTGTCAGGGGGCAAGAAGCTTTCTTT. The rearrangement joins TRBV19 to TRBJ1-1; 8 bases agree with TRBD1. CDR3 length: 13 amino acids. The ends lost 5 bases at V and 8 bases at J; junction bases unmatched: 7. Germline V CDR1 and CDR2: LNHDA, SQIVND (reference sequence).

As DNA, the CDR3 is TGCGCCAGACAAAGCCCAGGGTCCGGAGGGGGTCAGCCCCAGCATTTT. Translation gives CARQSPGSGGGQPQHF. This rearrangement joins TRBV5-1 to TRBJ1-5; maybe TRBD1 (6 bases). CDR3 size: 16 residues. Germline CDR1 and CDR2: SGHRS and YFSETQ. V lost 8 bases to trimming and J lost 6 bases, with 24 bases between them.

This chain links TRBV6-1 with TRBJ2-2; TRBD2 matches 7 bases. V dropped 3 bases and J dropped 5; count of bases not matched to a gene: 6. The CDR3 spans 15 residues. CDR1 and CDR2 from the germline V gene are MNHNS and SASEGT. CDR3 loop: CASSEGGSPTGELFF. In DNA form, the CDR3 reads TGTGCCAGCAGTGAGGGGGGGTCTCCAACCGGGGAGCTGTTTTTT.

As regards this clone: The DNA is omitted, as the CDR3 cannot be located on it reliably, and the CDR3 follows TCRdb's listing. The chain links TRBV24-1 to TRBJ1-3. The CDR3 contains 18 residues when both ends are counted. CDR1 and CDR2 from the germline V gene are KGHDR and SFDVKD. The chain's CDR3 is CATYNKYFCENSGNTIYF.

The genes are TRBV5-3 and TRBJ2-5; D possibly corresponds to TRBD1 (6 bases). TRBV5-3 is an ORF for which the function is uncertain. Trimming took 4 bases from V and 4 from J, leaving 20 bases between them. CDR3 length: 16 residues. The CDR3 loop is CARSKTGRHHAETQYF. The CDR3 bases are TGTGCCAGAAGCAAAACAGGGCGCCACCACGCAGAGACCCAGTACTTC.

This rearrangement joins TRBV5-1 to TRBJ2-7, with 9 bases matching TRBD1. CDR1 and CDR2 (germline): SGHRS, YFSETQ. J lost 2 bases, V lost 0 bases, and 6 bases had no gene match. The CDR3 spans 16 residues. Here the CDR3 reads CASSLGGTGITYEQYF. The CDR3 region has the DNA TGCGCCAGCAGCTTGGGCGGGACAGGGATTACCTACGAGCAGTACTTC.

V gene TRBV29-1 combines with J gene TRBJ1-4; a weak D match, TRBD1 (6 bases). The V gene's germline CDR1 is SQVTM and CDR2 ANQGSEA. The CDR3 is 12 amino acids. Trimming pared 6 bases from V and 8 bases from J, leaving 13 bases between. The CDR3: CSVGGLAEKLFF. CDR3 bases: TGCAGCGTCGGGGGGCTAGCAGAAAAACTGTTTTTT.

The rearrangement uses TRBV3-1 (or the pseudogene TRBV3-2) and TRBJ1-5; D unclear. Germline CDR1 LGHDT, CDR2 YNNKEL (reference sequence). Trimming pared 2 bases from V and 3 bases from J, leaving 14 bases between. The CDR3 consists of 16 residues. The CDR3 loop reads CASSQSSPTHNQPQHF. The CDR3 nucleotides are TGTGCCAGCAGCCAATCGAGCCCCACTCACAATCAGCCCCAGCATTTT.

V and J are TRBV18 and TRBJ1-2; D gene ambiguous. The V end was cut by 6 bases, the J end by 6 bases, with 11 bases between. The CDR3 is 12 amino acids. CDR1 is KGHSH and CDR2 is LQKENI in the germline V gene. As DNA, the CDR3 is TGTGCCAGCTCTCGCTATATGGATGGCTACACCTTC. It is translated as CASSRYMDGYTF.

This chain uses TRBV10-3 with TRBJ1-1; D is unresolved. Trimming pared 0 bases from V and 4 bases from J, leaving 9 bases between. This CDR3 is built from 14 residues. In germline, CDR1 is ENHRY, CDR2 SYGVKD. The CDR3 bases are TGTGCCATCAGTGAGTCGCTGGGTGGCACTGAAGCTTTCTTT. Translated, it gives CAISESLGGTEAFF.

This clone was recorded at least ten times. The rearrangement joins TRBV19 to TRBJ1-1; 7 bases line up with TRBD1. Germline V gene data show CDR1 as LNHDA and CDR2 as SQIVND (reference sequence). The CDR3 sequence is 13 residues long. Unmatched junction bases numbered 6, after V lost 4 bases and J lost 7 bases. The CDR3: CASSTPGTVEAFF. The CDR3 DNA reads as TGTGCCAGTAGTACGCCCGGGACAGTTGAAGCTTTCTTT.

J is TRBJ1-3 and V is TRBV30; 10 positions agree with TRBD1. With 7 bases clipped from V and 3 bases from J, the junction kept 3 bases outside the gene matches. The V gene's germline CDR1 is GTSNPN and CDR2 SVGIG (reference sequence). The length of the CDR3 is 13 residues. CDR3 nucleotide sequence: TGTGCCTCGGGACAGGGGAGTGGAAACACCATATATTTT. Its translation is CASGQGSGNTIYF.

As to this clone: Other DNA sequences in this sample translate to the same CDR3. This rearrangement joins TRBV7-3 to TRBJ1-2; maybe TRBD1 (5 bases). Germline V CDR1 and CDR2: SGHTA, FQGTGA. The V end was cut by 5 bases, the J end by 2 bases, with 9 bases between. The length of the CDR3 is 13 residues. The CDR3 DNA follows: TGTGCCAGCAGCCCCGACAGAAACTATGGCTACACCTTC. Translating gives CASSPDRNYGYTF.

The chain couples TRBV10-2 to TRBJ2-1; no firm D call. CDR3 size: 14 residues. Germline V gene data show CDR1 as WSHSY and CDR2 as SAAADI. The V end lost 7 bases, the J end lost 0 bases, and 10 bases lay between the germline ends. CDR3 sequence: CASTSRSSYNEQFF. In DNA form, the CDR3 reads TGCGCCAGCACCTCTAGGAGCTCCTACAATGAGCAGTTCTTC.

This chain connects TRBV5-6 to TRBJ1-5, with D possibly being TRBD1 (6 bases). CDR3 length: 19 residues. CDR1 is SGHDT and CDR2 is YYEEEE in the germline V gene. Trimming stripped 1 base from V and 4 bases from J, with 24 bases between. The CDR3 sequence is CASSLWGRGDPTRNQPQHF. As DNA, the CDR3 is TGTGCCAGCAGCTTGTGGGGGCGGGGGGACCCCACAAGAAATCAGCCCCAGCATTTT.

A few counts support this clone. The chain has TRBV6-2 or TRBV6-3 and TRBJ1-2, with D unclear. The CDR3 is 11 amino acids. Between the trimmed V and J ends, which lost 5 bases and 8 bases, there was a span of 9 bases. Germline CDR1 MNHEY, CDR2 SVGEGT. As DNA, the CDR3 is TGTGCCAGCAGTGCCCCGGGGGGCTACACCTTC. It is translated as CASSAPGGYTF.

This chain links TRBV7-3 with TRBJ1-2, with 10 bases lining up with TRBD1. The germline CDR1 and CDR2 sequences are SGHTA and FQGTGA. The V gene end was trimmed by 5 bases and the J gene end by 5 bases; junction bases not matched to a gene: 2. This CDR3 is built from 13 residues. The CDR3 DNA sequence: TGTGCCAGCAGCCAGGACAGGGGGTATGGCTACACCTTC. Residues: CASSQDRGYGYTF.

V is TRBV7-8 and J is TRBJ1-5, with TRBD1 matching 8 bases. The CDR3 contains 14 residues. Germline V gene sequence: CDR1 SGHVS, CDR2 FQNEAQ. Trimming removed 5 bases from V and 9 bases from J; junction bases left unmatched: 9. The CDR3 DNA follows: TGTGCCAGCAGCCAGGACAGGGTTAATTTGCCCCAGCATTTT. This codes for CASSQDRVNLPQHF.

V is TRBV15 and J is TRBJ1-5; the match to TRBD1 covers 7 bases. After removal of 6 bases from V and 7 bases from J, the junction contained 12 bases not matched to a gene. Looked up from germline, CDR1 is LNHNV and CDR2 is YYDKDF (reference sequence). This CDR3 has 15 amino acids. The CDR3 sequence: CATSQSDRERQPQHF. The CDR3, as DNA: TGTGCCACCAGTCAAAGCGACAGGGAGAGGCAGCCCCAGCATTTT.

CDR3 nucleotide sequence: TGTGCCAGTAGTATGGTCGGATCGGGGGGCTACACCTTC. It specifies CASSMVGSGGYTF. The genes are TRBV19 and TRBJ1-2; D gene unclear. The CDR3 has 13 amino acids. Germline CDR1 reads LNHDA; CDR2 reads SQIVND (reference sequence). V lost 3 bases to trimming and J lost 8 bases, with 13 bases between them.

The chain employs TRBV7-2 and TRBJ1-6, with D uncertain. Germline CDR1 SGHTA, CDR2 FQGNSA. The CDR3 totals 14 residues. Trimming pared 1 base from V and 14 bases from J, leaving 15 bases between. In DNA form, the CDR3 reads TGTGCCAGCAGCTTAGGTTCGAACGCGGGCGCCCTCCACTTT. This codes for CASSLGSNAGALHF. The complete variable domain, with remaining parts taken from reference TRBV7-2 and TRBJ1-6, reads GAGVSQSPSNKVTEKGKDVELRCDPISGHTALYWYRQSLGQGLEFLIYFQGNSAPDKSGLPSDRFSAERTGGSVSTLTIQRTQQEDSAVYLCASSLGSNAGALHFGNGTRLTVT.

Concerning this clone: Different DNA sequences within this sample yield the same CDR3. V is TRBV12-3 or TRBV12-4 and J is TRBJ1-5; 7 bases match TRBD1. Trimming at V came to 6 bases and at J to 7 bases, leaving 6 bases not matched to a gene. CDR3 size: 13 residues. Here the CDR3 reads CASSPTGRQPQHF. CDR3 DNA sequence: TGTGCCAGCAGCCCGACAGGGCGCCAGCCCCAGCATTTT.

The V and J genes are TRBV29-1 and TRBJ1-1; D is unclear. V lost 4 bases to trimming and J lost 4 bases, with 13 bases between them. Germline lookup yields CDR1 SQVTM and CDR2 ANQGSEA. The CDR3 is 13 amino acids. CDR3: CSVVARWSTEAFF. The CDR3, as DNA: TGCAGCGTTGTAGCGAGGTGGAGCACTGAAGCTTTCTTT.

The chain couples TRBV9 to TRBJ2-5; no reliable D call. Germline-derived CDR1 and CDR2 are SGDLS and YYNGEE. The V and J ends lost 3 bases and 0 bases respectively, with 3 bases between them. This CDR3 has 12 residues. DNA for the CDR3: TGTGCCAGCAGCGCAAACCAAGAGACCCAGTACTTC. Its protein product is CASSANQETQYF. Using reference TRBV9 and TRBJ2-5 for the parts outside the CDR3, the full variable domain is DSGVTQTPKHLITATGQRVTLRCSPRSGDLSVYWYQQSLDQGLQFLIQYYNGEERAKGNILERFSAQQFPDLHSELNLSSLELGDSALYFCASSANQETQYFGPGTRLLVL.

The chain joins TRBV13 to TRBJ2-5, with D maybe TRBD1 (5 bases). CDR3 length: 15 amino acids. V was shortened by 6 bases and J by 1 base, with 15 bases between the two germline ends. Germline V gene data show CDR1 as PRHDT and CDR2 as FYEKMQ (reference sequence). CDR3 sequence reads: CASSSSRDPQETQYF. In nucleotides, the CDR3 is TGTGCCAGCAGTAGCTCCAGGGATCCCCAAGAGACCCAGTACTTC.

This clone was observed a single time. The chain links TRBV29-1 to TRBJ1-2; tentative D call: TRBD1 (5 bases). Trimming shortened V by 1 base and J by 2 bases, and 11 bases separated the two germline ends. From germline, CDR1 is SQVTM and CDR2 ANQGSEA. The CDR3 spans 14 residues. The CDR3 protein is CSVEATGPNYGYTF. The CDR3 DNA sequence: TGCAGCGTTGAAGCCACGGGGCCGAACTATGGCTACACCTTC.

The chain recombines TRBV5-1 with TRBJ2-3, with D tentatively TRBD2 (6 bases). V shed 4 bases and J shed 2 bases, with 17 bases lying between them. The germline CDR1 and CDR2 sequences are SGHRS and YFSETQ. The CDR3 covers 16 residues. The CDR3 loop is CASSPQTGSATDTQYF. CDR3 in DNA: TGCGCCAGCAGCCCGCAGACCGGGAGTGCCACAGATACGCAGTATTTT.